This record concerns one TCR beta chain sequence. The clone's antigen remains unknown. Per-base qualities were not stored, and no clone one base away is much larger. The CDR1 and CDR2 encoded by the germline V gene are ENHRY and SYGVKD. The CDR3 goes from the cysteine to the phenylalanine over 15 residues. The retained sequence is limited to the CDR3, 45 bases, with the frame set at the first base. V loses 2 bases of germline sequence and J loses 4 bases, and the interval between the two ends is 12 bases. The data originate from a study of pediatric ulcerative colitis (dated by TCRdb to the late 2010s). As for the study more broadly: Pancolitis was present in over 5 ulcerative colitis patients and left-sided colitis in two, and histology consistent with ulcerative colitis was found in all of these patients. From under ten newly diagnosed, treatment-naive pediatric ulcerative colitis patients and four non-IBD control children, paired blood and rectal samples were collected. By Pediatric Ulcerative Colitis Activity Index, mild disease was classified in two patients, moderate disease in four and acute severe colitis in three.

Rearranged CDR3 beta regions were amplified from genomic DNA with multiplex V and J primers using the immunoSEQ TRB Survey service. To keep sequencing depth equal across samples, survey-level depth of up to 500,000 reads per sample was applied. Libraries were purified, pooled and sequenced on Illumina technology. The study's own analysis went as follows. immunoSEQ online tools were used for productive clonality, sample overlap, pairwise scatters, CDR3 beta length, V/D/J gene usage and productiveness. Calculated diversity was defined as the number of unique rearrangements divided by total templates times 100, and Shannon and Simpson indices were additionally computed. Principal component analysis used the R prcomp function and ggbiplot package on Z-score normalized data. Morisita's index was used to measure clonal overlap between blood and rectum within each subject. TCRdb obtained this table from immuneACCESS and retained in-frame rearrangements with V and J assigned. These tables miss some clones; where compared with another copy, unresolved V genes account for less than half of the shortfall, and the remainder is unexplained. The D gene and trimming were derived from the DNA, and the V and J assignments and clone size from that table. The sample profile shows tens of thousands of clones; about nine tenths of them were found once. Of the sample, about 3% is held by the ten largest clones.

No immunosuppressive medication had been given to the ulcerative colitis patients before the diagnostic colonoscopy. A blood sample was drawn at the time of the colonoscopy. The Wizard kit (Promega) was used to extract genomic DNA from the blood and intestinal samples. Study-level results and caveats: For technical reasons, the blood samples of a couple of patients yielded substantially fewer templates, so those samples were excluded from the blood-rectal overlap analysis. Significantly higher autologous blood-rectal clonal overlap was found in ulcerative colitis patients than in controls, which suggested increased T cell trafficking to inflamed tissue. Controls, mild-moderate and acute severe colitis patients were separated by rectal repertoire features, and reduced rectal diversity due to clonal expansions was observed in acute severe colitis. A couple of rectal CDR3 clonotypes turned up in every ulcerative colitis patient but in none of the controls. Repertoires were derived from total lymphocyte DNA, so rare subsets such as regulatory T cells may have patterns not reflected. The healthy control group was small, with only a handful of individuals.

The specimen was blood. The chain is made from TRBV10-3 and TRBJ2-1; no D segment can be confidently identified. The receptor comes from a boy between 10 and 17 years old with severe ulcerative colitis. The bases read TGTGCCATCAGTGAGGGACGCATCCTTTACAATGAGCAGTTCTTC. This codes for CAISEGRILYNEQFF.